These 29 T cell receptor beta chains share one sample of origin, sequenced in a study of Tregs in tolerant kidney transplant recipients. Only in-frame clones appear in the TCRdb table, and some are missing; sequencing was by immunoSEQ multiplex PCR. The data hold about 83,000 clones, with 95% to 98% observed a single time. Sequences were derived from CD4+ T cells from blood, sampled before the transplant. The source of these receptors is a human donor who received a combined kidney and bone marrow transplant.

V usage is TRBV20-1 and J usage is TRBJ2-1, with D uncertain. CDR1 is DFQATT and CDR2 is SNEGSKA in the germline V gene (reference sequence). V was shortened by 5 bases and J by 8 bases, with 4 bases between the two germline ends. The CDR3 consists of 9 residues. The CDR3: CSALYEQFF. The CDR3, as DNA: TGCAGTGCTCTTTATGAGCAGTTCTTC.

This sequence joins TRBV27 and TRBJ2-7; TRBD1 matches 7 bases. This CDR3 spans 14 amino acids. With 5 bases clipped from V and 0 bases from J, the junction kept 4 bases outside the gene matches. Germline V lookup: CDR1 MNHEY, CDR2 SMNVEV (reference sequence). CDR3 coding DNA: TGTGCCAGCAGTAGCCGGGACAGCTCCTACGAGCAGTACTTC. This translates into CASSSRDSSYEQYF.

The V gene is TRBV9, the J gene TRBJ2-5; tentatively, D is TRBD2 (5 bases). This CDR3 is built from 18 residues. V lost 0 bases, J lost 0 bases, and 18 bases lay in between. CDR1 is SGDLS and CDR2 is YYNGEE in the germline V gene. CDR3 coding DNA: TGTGCCAGCAGCGTAGGTCTTAGTCCTAGCCCGAACCAAGAGACCCAGTACTTC. This gives the protein CASSVGLSPSPNQETQYF.

The chain carries TRBV25-1 and TRBJ1-3, with 7 bases matching TRBD1. The CDR3 runs to 15 residues. Trimming removed 5 bases from V and 0 bases from J; junction bases left unmatched: 4. CDR1 and CDR2 (germline): MGHDK, SYGVNS. The CDR3 bases are TGTGCCAGCAGTAACACAGGGGACTCTGGAAACACCATATATTTT. Translation: CASSNTGDSGNTIYF.

For the CDR3, the DNA is TGTGCCAGCTCACCACCGAGCCAGGGGGGCGTTTACGAGCAGTACTTC. Its translation: CASSPPSQGGVYEQYF. This chain links TRBV18 with TRBJ2-7, with D possibly TRBD1 on 7 matching bases. Germline V gene data show CDR1 as KGHSH and CDR2 as LQKENI. CDR3 length: 16 residues. V was clipped by 0 bases and J by 4 bases, with 16 bases between them.

The chain carries TRBV6-5 and TRBJ2-7; D is possibly TRBD1 (6 bases). The V end lost 5 bases, the J end lost 7 bases, and 15 bases lay between the germline ends. Germline loops: CDR1 MNHEY, CDR2 SVGAGI. The CDR3 spans 13 residues. As DNA, the CDR3 is TGTGCCAGCAGTCGGACAGAGTGGGGGGAGCAGTACTTC. Its translation: CASSRTEWGEQYF.

The rearrangement joins TRBV9 to TRBJ1-4; TRBD1 matches 7 bases. Germline CDR1 and CDR2: SGDLS and YYNGEE. With V trimmed by 7 bases and J by 8 bases, 17 bases remained unmatched. The CDR3 has 16 amino acids. The CDR3 sequence: CASSVFPTGTVEKLFF. CDR3 in DNA: TGTGCCAGCTCCGTTTTTCCTACCGGGACAGTGGAAAAACTGTTTTTT.

This chain joins TRBV4-2 and TRBJ2-1; tentative D call: TRBD2 (5 bases). Trimming stripped 2 bases from V and 6 bases from J, with 11 bases between. The CDR3 extends over 14 amino acids. Germline CDR1 and CDR2: LGHNA and YNFKEQ. The CDR3, as DNA: TGTGCCAGCAGCCAACGGGGAGTAGGCAATGAGCAGTTCTTC. Translating gives CASSQRGVGNEQFF.

V usage is TRBV4-1 and J usage is TRBJ1-5; 9 nucleotides match TRBD1. Germline CDR1 and CDR2: MGHRA and YSYEKL. Trimming removed 4 bases from V and 5 bases from J; junction bases left unmatched: 9. The CDR3 runs 16 residues. CDR3 DNA sequence: TGCGCCAGCAGCCTACAGGGCACAGGGGGCGATCAGCCCCAGCATTTT. Protein product: CASSLQGTGGDQPQHF.

CDR3 protein: CATTSSLWGYTF. The CDR3 DNA reads TGTGCCACCACCAGTTCCCTCTGGGGCTACACCTTC. The V call is TRBV19, the J call TRBJ1-2; no reliable D call. This CDR3 spans 12 amino acids. The germline V gene encodes CDR1 LNHDA and CDR2 SQIVND (reference sequence). Trimming pared 10 bases from V and 8 bases from J, leaving 17 bases between. The entire variable domain, with the rest obtained from reference TRBV19 and TRBJ1-2, is as follows: DGGITQSPKYLFRKEGQNVTLSCEQNLNHDAMYWYRQDPGQGLRLIYYSQIVNDFQKGDIAEGYSVSREKKESFPLTVTSAQKNPTAFYLCATTSSLWGYTFGSGTRLTVV.

This clone was observed once. CDR3 in DNA: TGTGCCAGTAGTATAGGGCAGGGGAGTGAAAAACTGTTTTTT. This codes for CASSIGQGSEKLFF. V is TRBV19 and J is TRBJ1-4, with D possibly TRBD1 on 6 matching bases. V was pared by 1 base and J by 7 bases, with 10 bases between. Looked up from germline, CDR1 is LNHDA and CDR2 is SQIVND (reference sequence). The CDR3 is 14 residues long.

The V call is TRBV6-4, the J call TRBJ2-3; D gene uncertain. The length of the CDR3 is 13 residues. Germline V gene data show CDR1 as MRHNA and CDR2 as SNTAGT. Trimming took off 3 bases at V and 5 bases at J, with 9 bases between the two ends. The DNA for the CDR3 is TGTGCCAGCAGTGAGAGTTACAGAGATACGCAGTATTTT. Translated, it gives CASSESYRDTQYF.

The chain joins TRBV5-6 to TRBJ1-5; no definite D call. The CDR3 spans 13 residues. The V end was cut by 0 bases, the J end by 5 bases, with 6 bases between. Germline V gene lookup returns CDR1 SGHDT and CDR2 YYEEEE. The CDR3 nucleotides are TGTGCCAGCAGCTTGGCTACAGATCAGCCCCAGCATTTT. It encodes CASSLATDQPQHF.

A single count supports this clone. The chain is built from TRBV7-3 and TRBJ1-2, with a possible D match to TRBD1 (6 bases). This CDR3 is built from 13 residues. Trimming removed 1 base from V and 7 bases from J, with 10 bases in between. The germline V gene has CDR1 SGHTA and CDR2 FQGTGA. The CDR3 DNA is TGTGCCAGCAGCTTAAACAGGGAGGGTGGCTACACCTTC. Translating it yields CASSLNREGGYTF.

This chain joins TRBV6-1 and TRBJ2-7, with 11 positions matching TRBD1. The junction had 6 bases not matched to a gene; V was cut back by 6 bases and J by 2 bases. The CDR3 has 15 residues. The germline gives CDR1 MNHNS, CDR2 SASEGT. The CDR3 coding sequence is TGTGCCAGCAGATTGGGACAGGGGGTGGCCTACGAGCAGTACTTC. It yields the protein CASRLGQGVAYEQYF.

The V call is TRBV7-3, the J call TRBJ2-2; TRBD1 aligns across 8 bases. J was trimmed by 5 bases and V by 5 bases; bases with no gene match: 7. Germline CDR1 SGHTA, CDR2 FQGTGA. The CDR3 is made up of 15 amino acids. CDR3 in DNA: TGTGCCAGCAGCCAGGGACAGGAAGAAACCGGGGAGCTGTTTTTT. It specifies CASSQGQEETGELFF.

The genes are TRBV30 and TRBJ1-2; a possible D gene is TRBD1 (5 bases). Trimming took off 2 bases at V and 5 bases at J, with 18 bases between the two ends. Looked up from germline, CDR1 is GTSNPN and CDR2 is SVGIG (reference sequence). The CDR3 runs 15 residues. CDR3 coding DNA: TGTGCCTGGAGTCACACCGGTAGACAGCTTTATGGCTACACCTTC. Its protein product is CAWSHTGRQLYGYTF.

The V call is TRBV9, the J call TRBJ2-7; 7 bases agree with TRBD1. V dropped 2 bases and J dropped 3; count of bases not matched to a gene: 14. Germline V gene data show CDR1 as SGDLS and CDR2 as YYNGEE. The CDR3 contains 17 residues. The CDR3 region is CASSVSTGNQLGYEQYF. The CDR3, as DNA: TGTGCCAGCAGCGTTTCGACAGGGAACCAACTGGGCTACGAGCAGTACTTC.

This clone was counted a single time. The chain couples TRBV7-2 to TRBJ1-2; 7 bases are a match to TRBD1. The germline CDR1 and CDR2 sequences are SGHTA and FQGNSA. The CDR3 is 15 residues long. V gave up 4 bases and J gave up 0 bases; unmatched junction bases: 5. In DNA, the CDR3 is TGTGCCAGCAGCTACAGGGACAGCCCTAACTATGGCTACACCTTC. It is translated as CASSYRDSPNYGYTF.

The chain joins TRBV10-3 to TRBJ1-2; D is unclear. This CDR3 region has 12 residues. The germline gives CDR1 ENHRY, CDR2 SYGVKD. V gave up 1 base and J gave up 6 bases, with 6 bases separating them. This CDR3 is CAISELRDGYTF. The CDR3 nucleotides are TGTGCCATCAGTGAGTTGAGGGATGGCTACACCTTC.

This clone showed up just once. V gene TRBV6-6 combines with J gene TRBJ2-2, with D maybe TRBD1 (6 bases). Germline CDR1 and CDR2: MNHNY and SVGAGI (reference sequence). Trimming left V 5 bases short and J 1 base short, with 8 bases between. The CDR3 length is 14 residues. In nucleotides, the CDR3 is TGTGCCAGCAGTAAACAGGGGAACACCGGGGAGCTGTTTTTT. This encodes CASSKQGNTGELFF.

This clone came up once. The J gene is TRBJ1-1, the V gene TRBV27; possibly TRBD1 for D (5 bases). Trimming stripped 5 bases from V and 6 bases from J, with 10 bases between. This CDR3 has 12 amino acids. Looked up from germline, CDR1 is MNHEY and CDR2 is SMNVEV (reference sequence). CDR3 nucleotides: TGTGCCAGCAGTACGAGACAGTCTGAAGCTTTCTTT. Its translation: CASSTRQSEAFF.

The rearrangement uses TRBV13 and TRBJ1-3; unclear D gene. CDR1 is PRHDT and CDR2 is FYEKMQ in the germline V gene (reference sequence). This CDR3 has 16 residues. V was pared by 5 bases and J by 0 bases, with 14 bases between. In DNA form, the CDR3 reads TGTGCCAGCAGCACTCCGCCGGGTGTCTCTGGAAACACCATATATTTT. Amino acids: CASSTPPGVSGNTIYF.

The chain uses TRBV19 and TRBJ2-7; D call uncertain. CDR1 is LNHDA and CDR2 is SQIVND in the germline V gene (reference sequence). Trimming removed 6 bases from V and 6 bases from J, with 12 bases in between. CDR3 length: 12 amino acids. This CDR3 reads CASRNAVGEQYF. In DNA, the CDR3 is TGTGCCAGTAGAAATGCCGTCGGCGAGCAGTACTTC.

The V and J genes are TRBV5-1 and TRBJ2-7; D gene unclear. The CDR3 sequence is 14 residues long. Trimming cost V 0 bases and J 5 bases, with 12 bases left between them. Germline CDR1 SGHRS, CDR2 YFSETQ. In DNA, the CDR3 is TGCGCCAGCAGCTTGGATTCCGGGTCAAACGAGCAGTACTTC. Its protein is CASSLDSGSNEQYF.

The chain is built from TRBV2 and TRBJ1-2; 12 bases match TRBD1. Germline CDR1 reads SNHLY; CDR2 reads FYNNEI. There are 17 residues in the CDR3. Trimming at V came to 7 bases and at J to 6 bases, leaving 15 bases not matched to a gene. The CDR3 is CASIWAGQGASKDGYTF. The CDR3 DNA follows: TGTGCCAGCATTTGGGCGGGACAGGGGGCGTCAAAGGATGGCTACACCTTC. The whole variable domain, filled in from reference TRBV2 and TRBJ1-2, reads EPEVTQTPSHQVTQMGQEVILRCVPISNHLYFYWYRQILGQKVEFLVSFYNNEISEKSEIFDDQFSVERPDGSNFTLKIRSTKLEDSAMYFCASIWAGQGASKDGYTFGSGTRLTVV.

The J gene is TRBJ2-2, the V gene TRBV30, with 7 bases aligning to TRBD2. The CDR3 sequence is 18 residues long. J gave up 7 bases and V 0 bases, and 17 bases lay outside the gene matches. Germline lookup yields CDR1 GTSNPN and CDR2 SVGIG (reference sequence). CDR3 nucleotide sequence: TGTGCCTGGAGTGTACTCCGGCGACATATTGGGGGGGACGGGGAGCTGTTTTTT. As protein: CAWSVLRRHIGGDGELFF.

The rearrangement links TRBV5-1 to TRBJ1-1, with 9 bases aligning to TRBD1. The ends lost 5 bases at V and 4 bases at J; junction bases unmatched: 12. The CDR3 has 16 residues. CDR1 is SGHRS, CDR2 YFSETQ, per germline. The CDR3 region is CASSFPGQGPFTEAFF. In nucleotides, the CDR3 is TGCGCCAGCAGTTTCCCGGGACAGGGCCCCTTCACTGAAGCTTTCTTT.

The chain employs TRBV7-2 and TRBJ2-7; 9 bases match TRBD1. The CDR3 is 15 amino acids. The germline CDR1 and CDR2 sequences are SGHTA and FQGNSA. The V and J ends lost 3 bases and 6 bases, in that order; junction bases with no gene match: 9. CDR3 amino acids: CASSFSGTGRFEQYF. The CDR3 bases are TGTGCCAGCAGCTTTTCCGGGACAGGGAGGTTCGAGCAGTACTTC.